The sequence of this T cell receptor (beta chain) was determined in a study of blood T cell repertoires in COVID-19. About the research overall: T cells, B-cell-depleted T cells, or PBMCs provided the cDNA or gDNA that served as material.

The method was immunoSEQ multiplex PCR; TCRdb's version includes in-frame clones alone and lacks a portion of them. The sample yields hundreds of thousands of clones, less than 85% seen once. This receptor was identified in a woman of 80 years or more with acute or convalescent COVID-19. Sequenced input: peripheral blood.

The CDR3: CARRAKGLPTDTQYF. The CDR3 DNA reads TGTGCCAGAAGGGCGAAGGGGTTGCCCACAGATACGCAGTATTTT. V gene TRBV5-3 combines with J gene TRBJ2-3; TRBD1 is a possible D gene (5 bases). TRBV5-3 is known as an ORF, though its function is uncertain. Trimming pared 5 bases from V and 2 bases from J, leaving 15 bases between. The CDR3 is made up of 15 amino acids.